What follows describes a single T cell receptor beta chain. This clone's antigen is unknown. One base away there is no much larger clone; base qualities are not given. The data originate from a study of CD8 T cells in ankylosing spondylitis (dated by TCRdb to the late 2010s). Some background on the complete study: The study profiled T cell receptor beta repertoires in healthy donors and ankylosing spondylitis patients to find disease-linked TCR variants. The full study cohort comprised about 25 ankylosing spondylitis patients and about 110 healthy donors. Peripheral blood was sampled, and synovial fluid was also collected from ankylosing spondylitis patients.

The paper as a whole reports these results and caveats: Some motif variants were previously reported in synovial fluid and blood of reactive arthritis patients, suggesting common disease-initiation mechanisms. The disease-linked clones were reported to be significantly enriched in matched synovial fluid samples from ankylosing spondylitis patients. A CD8+ phenotype was shown by the disease-linked clones, which were found at relatively low frequencies in peripheral blood. Blood from ankylosing spondylitis patients appeared to be characterized by a TCR beta motif made up of several highly homologous amino acid variants.

The sequencer listed for this sample is Illumina HiSeq 2500. Quantitative 5'-RACE with molecular barcodes was the method used to prepare the TCR beta libraries. From the authors' description of their analysis: Disease-linked TCR variants were identified with a new computational method built on a probabilistic model of VDJ rearrangement. TCRdb handled the public reads itself, with Q25 trimming in fastp and clone calling in MiXCR, and kept productive beta chains. Entries that share a CDR3 protein sequence are merged under the most common genes and DNA. V and J calls and clone size were set by TCRdb, not the authors. Present in this sample are fewer than 400,000 distinct CDR3 sequences, roughly 8% of which were seen just once. Of the sample, 13% to 15% falls within the top ten clones. In the germline V gene, CDR1 corresponds to SGHDN and CDR2 to FVKESK. Taken from cysteine to phenylalanine, the CDR3 has 16 residues. Just the 48-base CDR3 DNA is kept, in frame starting at base 1. V is cut by 4 bases and J by 2 bases, and the space between the germline ends is 16 bases.

The sequenced sample was blood, either unsorted or a sorted T cell fraction (not recorded which). This chain is built from TRBV14 and TRBJ2-3; possibly the D gene is TRBD1, per 5 matching bases. The origin of this receptor is a male donor with ankylosing spondylitis. The DNA reads as follows: TGTGCCAGCAGCCCCGCAGGGTCGGCAACCACAGATACGCAGTATTTT. Its translation reads: CASSPAGSATTDTQYF.